The T cell receptor beta chain under discussion was sequenced for a study of blood T cells in healthy people across ages. The sample holds a few counts of this clonotype. Its antigen is currently unknown. Regarding the study as a whole: Older age coincided with a roughly linear decline in TCR beta diversity per million T cells.

CDR3 length equals 13 residues. Per germline, CDR1 MDHEN and CDR2 SYDVKM. V was pared by 5 bases and J by 4 bases, with 11 bases between. Together with a sample-barcoded 5' primer, a J-beta primer mix was included in a second PCR lasting roughly 6 to 12 cycles. TCRdb reprocessed the 5' RACE reads with MiXCR, giving one entry per CDR3 protein. The table records 600,000 to 650,000 distinct CDR3 sequences, 58% of them present only once. What was sequenced was blood. This TCR was recovered from a man aged 55 to 70 in good health. This rearrangement joins TRBV28 to TRBJ1-2; D is unclear. The CDR3 is CASSQTSPYGYTF. The CDR3 DNA reads as TGTGCCAGCAGTCAGACCTCGCCCTATGGCTACACCTTC.